The clone carrying this T cell receptor beta chain came up once. Its antigen is still unknown. Here immunoSEQ multiplex PCR was the method, and the copy in TCRdb shows in-frame clones only, minus some. The table includes roughly 1,000,000 clones, more than 75% detected once. From germline, CDR1 is LGHNA and CDR2 YSLEER. V was shortened by 3 bases and J by 4 bases, with 13 bases between the two germline ends. The CDR3 has 15 residues. The data originate from a study of shared clonotypes between healthy human individuals. Findings and limits, study-wide: A reduction in generation probabilities was seen for non-shared clonotypes relative to those shared by all four donors. Sampling was confined to blood; repertoires within tissues likely differ. Four donors had around 5.2% of their naive CD4 clonotypes in common.

The chain uses TRBV4-3 and TRBJ1-3; D is unresolved. Material: memory CD4+ T cells from PBMCs. Subset in this sample: CD45RA-negative fraction. The sequence came from a man aged 18-30 years in good health. Some clones in this sample may be carry-over from other donors' samples. CDR3 bases: TGCGCCAGCAGCCAGGAACGGGGTGGCGGAAACACCATATATTTT. It translates to CASSQERGGGNTIYF.